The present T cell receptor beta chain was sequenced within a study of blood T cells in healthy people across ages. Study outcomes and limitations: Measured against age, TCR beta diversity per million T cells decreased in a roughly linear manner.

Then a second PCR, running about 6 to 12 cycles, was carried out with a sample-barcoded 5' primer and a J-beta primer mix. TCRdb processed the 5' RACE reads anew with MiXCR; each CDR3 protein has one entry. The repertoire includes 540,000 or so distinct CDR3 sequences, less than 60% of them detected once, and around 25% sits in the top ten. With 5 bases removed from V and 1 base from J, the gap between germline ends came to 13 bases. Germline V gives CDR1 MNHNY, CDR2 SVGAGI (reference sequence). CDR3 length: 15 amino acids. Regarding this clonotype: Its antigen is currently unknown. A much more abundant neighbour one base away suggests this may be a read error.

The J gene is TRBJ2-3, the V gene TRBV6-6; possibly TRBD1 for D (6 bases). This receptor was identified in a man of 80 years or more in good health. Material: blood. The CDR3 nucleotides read TGTGCCAGCAGTGACAGGAGATTGGGCACAGATACGCAGTATTTT. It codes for CASSDRRLGTDTQYF.